This T cell receptor (beta chain) was documented in a study of CD8 T cells in ankylosing spondylitis. Overall study findings and caveats: In ankylosing spondylitis patients, matched synovial fluid reportedly showed significant enrichment of disease-linked clones.

Library preparation for TCR beta used quantitative 5'-RACE with molecular barcodes. TCRdb ran MiXCR on the 5' RACE reads and lists one entry per CDR3 protein. Of about 270,000 distinct CDR3 sequences in the sample, 32% were seen once. This clonotype came up many times. The antigen remains unidentified. The sequence came from a male donor with ankylosing spondylitis or in good health (not recorded which). The material sequenced was blood, either unsorted or a sorted T cell fraction (not recorded which).

In DNA, the CDR3 is TGCAGTGCTAGGGCGGGAAACACTGAAGCTTTCTTT. Encoded protein: CSARAGNTEAFF. J is TRBJ1-1 and V is TRBV20-1, with D unresolved. The CDR3 is made up of 12 amino acids. Germline-derived CDR1 and CDR2 are DFQATT and SNEGSKA (reference sequence). Trimming stripped 3 bases from V and 2 bases from J, with 7 bases between.